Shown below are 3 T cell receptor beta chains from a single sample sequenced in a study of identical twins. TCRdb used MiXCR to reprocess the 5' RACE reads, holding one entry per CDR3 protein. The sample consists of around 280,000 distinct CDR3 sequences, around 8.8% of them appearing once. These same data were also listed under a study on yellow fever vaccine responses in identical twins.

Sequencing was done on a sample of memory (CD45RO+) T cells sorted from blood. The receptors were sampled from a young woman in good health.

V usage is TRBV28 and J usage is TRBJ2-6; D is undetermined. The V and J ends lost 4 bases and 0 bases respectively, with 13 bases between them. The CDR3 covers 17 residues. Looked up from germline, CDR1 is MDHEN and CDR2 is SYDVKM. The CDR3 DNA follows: TGTGCCAGCAGTTCGCCGGGCGGAACCTCTGGGGCCAACGTCCTGACTTTC. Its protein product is CASSSPGGTSGANVLTF.

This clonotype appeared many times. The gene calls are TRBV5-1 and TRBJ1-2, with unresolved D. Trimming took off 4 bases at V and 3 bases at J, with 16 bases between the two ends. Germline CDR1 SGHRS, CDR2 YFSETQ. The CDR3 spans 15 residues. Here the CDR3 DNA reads TGCGCCAGCAGCCTTTCGACCCTGGCGGACTATGGCTACACCTTC. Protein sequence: CASSLSTLADYGYTF.

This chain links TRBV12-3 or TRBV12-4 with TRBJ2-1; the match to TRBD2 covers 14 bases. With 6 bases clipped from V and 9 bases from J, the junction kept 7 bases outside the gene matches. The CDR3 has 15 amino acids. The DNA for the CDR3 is TGTGCCAGCAGACGACTAGCGGGGGGGCAAGTTGAGCAGTTCTTC. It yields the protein CASRRLAGGQVEQFF.